This paragraph covers one TCR beta chain sequence. What it binds is unknown. The data are from a study of identical twins. Study-wide results and limits: With abundant cord blood beta clonotypes, insertions were fewer; memory repertoires showed no such pattern.

The CDR3 extends over 15 amino acids. Germline CDR1 SGHRS, CDR2 YFSETQ. V was trimmed by 9 bases and J by 4 bases, leaving 21 bases between them. One entry per CDR3 protein results from TCRdb running MiXCR on the 5' RACE reads. The data show about 720,000 distinct CDR3 sequences, over 15% seen once. The same data also went into a second study, on T cells expressing NK-cell markers. From that report: Repertoires of TCR beta were obtained from T cells sorted as CD3+CD56+NKG2C+, CD3+CD56+NKG2C- and CD3+CD56-NKG2C+. The study found dominant NKG2C+ clonotypes at about 1.0-7.0% of CD8+ T cells in about 6 donors.

This clonotype originated in a woman between 18 and 29 years old in good health. Sequencing was carried out using PBMCs. The chain is built from TRBV5-1 and TRBJ2-3; maybe TRBD2 (6 bases). CDR3 region: CATRRSPGEADTQYF. As DNA, the CDR3 is TGCGCCACCCGGAGGAGCCCCGGGGAGGCAGATACGCAGTATTTT.